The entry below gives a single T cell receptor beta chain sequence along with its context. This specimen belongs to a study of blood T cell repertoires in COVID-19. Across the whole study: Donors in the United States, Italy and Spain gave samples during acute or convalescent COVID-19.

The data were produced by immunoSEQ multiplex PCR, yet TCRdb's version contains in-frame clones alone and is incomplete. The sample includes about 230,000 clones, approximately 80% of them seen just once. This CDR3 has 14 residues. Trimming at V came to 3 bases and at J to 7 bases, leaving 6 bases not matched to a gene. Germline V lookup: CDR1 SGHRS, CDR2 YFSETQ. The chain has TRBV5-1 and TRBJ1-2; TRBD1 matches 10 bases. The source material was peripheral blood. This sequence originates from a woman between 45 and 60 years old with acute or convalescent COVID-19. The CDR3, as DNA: TGCGCCAGCAGCTGGGACAGGGGAGAGGGTGGCTACACCTTC. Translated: CASSWDRGEGGYTF. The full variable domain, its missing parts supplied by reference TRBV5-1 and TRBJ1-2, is KAGVTQTPRYLIKTRGQQVTLSCSPISGHRSVSWYQQTPGQGLQFLFEYFSETQRNKGNFPGRFSGRQFSNSRSEMNVSTLELGDSALYLCASSWDRGEGGYTFGSGTRLTVV.